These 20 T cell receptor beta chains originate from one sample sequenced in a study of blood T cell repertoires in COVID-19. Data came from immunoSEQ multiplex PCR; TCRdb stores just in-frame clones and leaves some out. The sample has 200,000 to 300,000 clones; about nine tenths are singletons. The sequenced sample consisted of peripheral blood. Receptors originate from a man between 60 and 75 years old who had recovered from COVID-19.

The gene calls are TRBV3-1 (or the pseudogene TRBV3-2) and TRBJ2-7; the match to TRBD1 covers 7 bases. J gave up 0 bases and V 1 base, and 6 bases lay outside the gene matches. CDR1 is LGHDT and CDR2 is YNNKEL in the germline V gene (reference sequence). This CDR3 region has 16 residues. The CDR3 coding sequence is TGTGCCAGCAGCCAAGGCTTGGACAGGTACTCCTACGAGCAGTACTTC. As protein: CASSQGLDRYSYEQYF.

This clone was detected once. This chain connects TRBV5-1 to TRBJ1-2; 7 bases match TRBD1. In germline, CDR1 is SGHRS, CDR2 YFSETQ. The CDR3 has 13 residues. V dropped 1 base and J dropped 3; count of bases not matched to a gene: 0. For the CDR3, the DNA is TGCGCCAGCAGCTTGACAGGGGACTATGGCTACACCTTC. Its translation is CASSLTGDYGYTF.

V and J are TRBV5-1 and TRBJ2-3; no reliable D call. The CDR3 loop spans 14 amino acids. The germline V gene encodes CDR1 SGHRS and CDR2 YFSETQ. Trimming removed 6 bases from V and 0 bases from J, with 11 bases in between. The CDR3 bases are TGCGCCAGCAAGGCAGGTCCTAGCACAGATACGCAGTATTTT. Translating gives CASKAGPSTDTQYF.

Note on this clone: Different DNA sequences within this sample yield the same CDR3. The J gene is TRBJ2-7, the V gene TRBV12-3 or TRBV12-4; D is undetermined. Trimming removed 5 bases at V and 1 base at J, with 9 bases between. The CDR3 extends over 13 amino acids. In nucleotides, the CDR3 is TGTGCCAGCAGTCCCCCCGGTTCCTACGAGCAGTACTTC. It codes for CASSPPGSYEQYF.

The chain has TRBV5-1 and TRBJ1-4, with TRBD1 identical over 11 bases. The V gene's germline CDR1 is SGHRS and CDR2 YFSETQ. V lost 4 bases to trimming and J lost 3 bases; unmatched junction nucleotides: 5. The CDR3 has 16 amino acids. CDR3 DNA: TGCGCCAGCAGCCAGGACAGGGGGCTTCCTAATGAAAAACTGTTTTTT. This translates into CASSQDRGLPNEKLFF.

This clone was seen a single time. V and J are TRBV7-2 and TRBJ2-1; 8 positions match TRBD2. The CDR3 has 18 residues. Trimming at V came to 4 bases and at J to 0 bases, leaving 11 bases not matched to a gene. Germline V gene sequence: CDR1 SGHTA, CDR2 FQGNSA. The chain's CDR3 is CASSSTRGGAGSYNEQFF. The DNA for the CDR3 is TGTGCCAGCAGCTCAACCCGGGGGGGAGCCGGCTCCTACAATGAGCAGTTCTTC.

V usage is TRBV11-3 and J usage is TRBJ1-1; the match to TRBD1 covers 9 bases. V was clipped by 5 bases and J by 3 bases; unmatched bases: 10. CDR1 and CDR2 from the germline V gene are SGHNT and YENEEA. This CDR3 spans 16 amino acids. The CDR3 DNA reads TGTGCCAGCAGCCCCGGGACAGGGTATTTTCACACTGAAGCTTTCTTT. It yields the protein CASSPGTGYFHTEAFF.

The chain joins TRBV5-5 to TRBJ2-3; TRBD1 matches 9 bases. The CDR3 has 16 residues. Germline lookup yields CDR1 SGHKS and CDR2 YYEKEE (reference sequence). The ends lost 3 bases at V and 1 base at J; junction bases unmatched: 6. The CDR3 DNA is TGTGCCAGCAGCTCGGACAGGGGATTTGGCACAGATACGCAGTATTTT. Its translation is CASSSDRGFGTDTQYF.

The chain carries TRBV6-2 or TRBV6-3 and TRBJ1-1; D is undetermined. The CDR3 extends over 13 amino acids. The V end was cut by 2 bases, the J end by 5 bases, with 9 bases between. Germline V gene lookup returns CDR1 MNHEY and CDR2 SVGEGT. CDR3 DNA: TGTGCCAGCAGTTACACAGCGGGAACTGAAGCTTTCTTT. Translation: CASSYTAGTEAFF.

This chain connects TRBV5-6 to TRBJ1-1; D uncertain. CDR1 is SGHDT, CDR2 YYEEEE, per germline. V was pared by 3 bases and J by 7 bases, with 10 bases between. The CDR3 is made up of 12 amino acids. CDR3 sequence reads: CASSWSVGEAFF. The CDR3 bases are TGTGCCAGCAGCTGGAGTGTTGGTGAAGCTTTCTTT.

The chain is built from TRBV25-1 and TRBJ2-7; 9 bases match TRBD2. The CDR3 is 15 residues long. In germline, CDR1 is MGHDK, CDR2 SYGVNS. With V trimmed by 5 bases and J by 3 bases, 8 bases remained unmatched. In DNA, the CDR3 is TGTGCCAGCAGTAATCCGGGACTAGCACACTACGAGCAGTACTTC. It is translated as CASSNPGLAHYEQYF.

The CDR3 loop reads CASSLSETQYF. The CDR3 region has the DNA TGTGCCAGCAGCTTATCGGAGACCCAGTACTTC. This chain uses TRBV7-6 with TRBJ2-5; the D is unclear. The CDR3 consists of 11 residues. V shed 2 bases and J shed 5 bases, with 3 bases lying between them. Germline V gene lookup returns CDR1 SGHVS and CDR2 FNYEAQ.

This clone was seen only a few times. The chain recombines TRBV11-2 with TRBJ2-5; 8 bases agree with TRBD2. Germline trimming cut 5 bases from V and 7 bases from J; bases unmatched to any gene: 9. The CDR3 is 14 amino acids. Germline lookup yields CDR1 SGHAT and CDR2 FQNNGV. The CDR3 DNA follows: TGTGCCAGCAGCCCTGGGCGGGGGGCGGTGACCCAGTACTTC. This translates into CASSPGRGAVTQYF.

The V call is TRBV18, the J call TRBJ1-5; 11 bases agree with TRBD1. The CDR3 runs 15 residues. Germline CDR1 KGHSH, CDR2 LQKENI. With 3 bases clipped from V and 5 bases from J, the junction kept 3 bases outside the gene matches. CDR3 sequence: CASSPGTGGYQPQHF. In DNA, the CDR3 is TGTGCCAGCTCACCCGGGACAGGGGGGTATCAGCCCCAGCATTTT.

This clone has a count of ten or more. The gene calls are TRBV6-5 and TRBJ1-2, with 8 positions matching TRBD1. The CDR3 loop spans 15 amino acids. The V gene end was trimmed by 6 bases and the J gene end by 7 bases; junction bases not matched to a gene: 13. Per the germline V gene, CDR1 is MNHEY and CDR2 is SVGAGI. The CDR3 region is CASSTRTGRVGGYTF. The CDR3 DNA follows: TGTGCCAGCAGCACAAGGACAGGGAGGGTAGGTGGCTACACCTTC.

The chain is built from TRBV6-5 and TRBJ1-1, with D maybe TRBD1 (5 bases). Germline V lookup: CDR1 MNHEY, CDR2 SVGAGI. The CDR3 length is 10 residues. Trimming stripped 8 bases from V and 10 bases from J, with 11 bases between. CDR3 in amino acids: CASGGLVAFF. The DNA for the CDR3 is TGTGCCAGCGGGGGACTTGTAGCTTTCTTT.

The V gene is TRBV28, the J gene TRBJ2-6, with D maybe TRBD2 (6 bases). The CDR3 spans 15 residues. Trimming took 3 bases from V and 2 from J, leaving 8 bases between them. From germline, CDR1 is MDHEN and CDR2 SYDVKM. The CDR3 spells CASSFGGTGANVLTF. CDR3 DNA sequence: TGTGCCAGCAGTTTTGGAGGGACTGGGGCCAACGTCCTGACTTTC. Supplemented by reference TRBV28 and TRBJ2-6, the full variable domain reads DVKVTQSSRYLVKRTGEKVFLECVQDMDHENMFWYRQDPGLGLRLIYFSYDVKMKEKGDIPEGYSVSREKKERFSLILESASTNQTSMYLCASSFGGTGANVLTFGAGSRLTVL.

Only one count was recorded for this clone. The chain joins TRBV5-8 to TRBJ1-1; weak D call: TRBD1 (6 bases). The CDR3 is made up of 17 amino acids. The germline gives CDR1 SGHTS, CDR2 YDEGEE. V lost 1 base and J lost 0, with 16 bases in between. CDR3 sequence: CASSLSKGVNLNTEAFF. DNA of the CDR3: TGTGCCAGCAGCTTGTCAAAGGGGGTGAATCTGAACACTGAAGCTTTCTTT.

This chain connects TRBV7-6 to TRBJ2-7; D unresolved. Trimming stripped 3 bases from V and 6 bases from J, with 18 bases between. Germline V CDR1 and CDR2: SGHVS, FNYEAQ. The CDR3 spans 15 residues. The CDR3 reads CASSFDDGITGEQYF. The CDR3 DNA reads TGTGCCAGCAGCTTTGATGATGGCATAACGGGCGAGCAGTACTTC.

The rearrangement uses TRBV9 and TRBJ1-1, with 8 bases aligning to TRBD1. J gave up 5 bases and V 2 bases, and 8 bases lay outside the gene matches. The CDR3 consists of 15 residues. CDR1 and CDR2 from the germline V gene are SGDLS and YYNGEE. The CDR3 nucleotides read TGTGCCAGCAGCGTCGGACAGGGCGGATGGACTGAAGCTTTCTTT. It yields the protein CASSVGQGGWTEAFF.